The present entry profiles one T cell receptor beta chain with its context. This table comes from immunoSEQ multiplex PCR, and its TCRdb copy is limited to in-frame clones, with some not included. The data hold just over 2,000,000 clones, with around 95% observed a single time. Trimming took 4 bases from V and 2 from J, leaving 14 bases between them. Germline V lookup: CDR1 KGHSH, CDR2 LQKENI. The CDR3 has 15 amino acids. These data are taken from a study of shared clonotypes between healthy human individuals. The chain links TRBV18 to TRBJ2-5; D is tentatively TRBD1 or TRBD2 (5 bases each). The sequencing input was naive CD4+ T cells sorted from blood. Subset in this sample: CD45RA+ positively selected. The sequence was obtained from a man in his late teens or twenties in good health. The CDR3 DNA follows: TGTGCCAGCTCACAAAATGGGGGAGCGCAAGAGACCCAGTACTTC. Protein product: CASSQNGGAQETQYF.